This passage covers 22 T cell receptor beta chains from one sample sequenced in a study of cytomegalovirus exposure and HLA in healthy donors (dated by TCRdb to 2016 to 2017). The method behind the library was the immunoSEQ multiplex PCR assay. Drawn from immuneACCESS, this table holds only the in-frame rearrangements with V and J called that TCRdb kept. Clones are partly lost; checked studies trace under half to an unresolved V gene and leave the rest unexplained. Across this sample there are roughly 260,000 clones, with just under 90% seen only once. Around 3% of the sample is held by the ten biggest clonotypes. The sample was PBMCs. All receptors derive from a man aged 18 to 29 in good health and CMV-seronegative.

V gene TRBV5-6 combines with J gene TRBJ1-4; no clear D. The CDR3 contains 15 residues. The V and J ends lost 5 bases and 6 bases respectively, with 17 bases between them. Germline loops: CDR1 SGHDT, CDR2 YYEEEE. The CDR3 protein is CASRPGTYGDEKLFF. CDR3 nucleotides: TGTGCCAGCAGGCCGGGCACCTACGGGGATGAAAAACTGTTTTTT.

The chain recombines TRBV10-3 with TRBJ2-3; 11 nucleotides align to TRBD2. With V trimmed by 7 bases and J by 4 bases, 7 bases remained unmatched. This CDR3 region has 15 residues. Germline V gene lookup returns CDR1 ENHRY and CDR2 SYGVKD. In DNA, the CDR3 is TGTGCCATCACCCCCGGGACTAGCGGTTCAGATACGCAGTATTTT. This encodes CAITPGTSGSDTQYF.

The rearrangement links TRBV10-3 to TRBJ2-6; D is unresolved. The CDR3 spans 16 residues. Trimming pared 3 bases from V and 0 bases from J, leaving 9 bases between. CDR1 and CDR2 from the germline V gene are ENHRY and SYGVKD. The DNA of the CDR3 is TGTGCCATCAGTGACCCAGTGCACTCTGGGGCCAACGTCCTGACTTTC. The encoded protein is CAISDPVHSGANVLTF.

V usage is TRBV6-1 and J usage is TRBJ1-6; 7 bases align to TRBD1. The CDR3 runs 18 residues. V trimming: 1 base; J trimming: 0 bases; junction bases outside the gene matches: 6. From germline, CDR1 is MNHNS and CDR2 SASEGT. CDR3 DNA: TGTGCCAGCAGTGAAGTCCAGGGGGGTAGCTCCTATAATTCACCCCTCCACTTT. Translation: CASSEVQGGSSYNSPLHF.

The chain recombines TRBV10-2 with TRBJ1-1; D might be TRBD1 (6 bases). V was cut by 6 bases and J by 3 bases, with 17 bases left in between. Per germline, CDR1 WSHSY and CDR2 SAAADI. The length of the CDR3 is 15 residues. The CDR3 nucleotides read TGCGCCAGCAGGGAGGGGGGCAGGTTGGACACTGAAGCTTTCTTT. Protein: CASREGGRLDTEAFF.

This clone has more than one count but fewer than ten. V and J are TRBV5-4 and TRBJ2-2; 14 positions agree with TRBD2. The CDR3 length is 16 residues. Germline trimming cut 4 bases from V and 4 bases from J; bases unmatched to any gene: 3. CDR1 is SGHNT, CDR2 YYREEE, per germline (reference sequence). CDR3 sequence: CASSLTSGGATGELFF. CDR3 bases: TGTGCCAGCAGCCTGACTAGCGGGGGGGCCACCGGGGAGCTGTTTTTT.

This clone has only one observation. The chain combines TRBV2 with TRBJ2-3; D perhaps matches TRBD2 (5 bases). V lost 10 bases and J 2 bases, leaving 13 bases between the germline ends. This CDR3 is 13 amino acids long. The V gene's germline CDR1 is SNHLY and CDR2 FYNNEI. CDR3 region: CATRGLSTDTQYF. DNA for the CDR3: TGTGCCACCAGAGGACTCTCCACAGATACGCAGTATTTT.

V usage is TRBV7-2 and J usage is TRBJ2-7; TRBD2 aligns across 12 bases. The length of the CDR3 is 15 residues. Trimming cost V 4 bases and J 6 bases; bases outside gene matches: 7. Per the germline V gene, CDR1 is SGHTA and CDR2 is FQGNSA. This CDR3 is CASSSELAGGGEQYF. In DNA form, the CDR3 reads TGTGCCAGCAGCTCAGAACTAGCGGGGGGAGGCGAGCAGTACTTC.

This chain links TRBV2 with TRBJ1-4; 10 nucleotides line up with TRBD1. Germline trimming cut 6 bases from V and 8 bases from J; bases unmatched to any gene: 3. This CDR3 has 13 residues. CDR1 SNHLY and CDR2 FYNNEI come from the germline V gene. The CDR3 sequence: CASREGQGEKLFF. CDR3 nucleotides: TGTGCCAGCAGGGAGGGACAGGGGGAAAAACTGTTTTTT.

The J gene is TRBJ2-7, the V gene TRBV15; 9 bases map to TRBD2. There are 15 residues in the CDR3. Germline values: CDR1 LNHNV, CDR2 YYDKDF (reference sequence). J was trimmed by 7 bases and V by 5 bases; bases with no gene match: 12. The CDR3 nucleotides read TGTGCCACCAGCCCTGGTCAGGTAGCGGGGGTGGAGCAGTACTTC. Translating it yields CATSPGQVAGVEQYF.

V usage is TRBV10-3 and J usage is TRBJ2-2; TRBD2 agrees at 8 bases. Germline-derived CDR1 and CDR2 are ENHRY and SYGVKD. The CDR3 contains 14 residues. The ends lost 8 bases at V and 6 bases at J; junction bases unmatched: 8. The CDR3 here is CAIQAGVVSGELFF. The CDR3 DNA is TGTGCCATCCAAGCGGGAGTGGTTTCCGGGGAGCTGTTTTTT.

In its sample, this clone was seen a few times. The CDR3 region is CASSFRDSLNTGELFF. For the CDR3, the DNA is TGCGCCAGCAGCTTCCGGGACAGCCTGAACACCGGGGAGCTGTTTTTT. V and J are TRBV5-1 and TRBJ2-2; 7 positions agree with TRBD1. V was clipped by 2 bases and J by 1 base; unmatched bases: 5. This CDR3 has 16 residues. Germline assignment: CDR1 SGHRS and CDR2 YFSETQ. The full variable domain, with the rest looked up from reference TRBV5-1 and TRBJ2-2, is KAGVTQTPRYLIKTRGQQVTLSCSPISGHRSVSWYQQTPGQGLQFLFEYFSETQRNKGNFPGRFSGRQFSNSRSEMNVSTLELGDSALYLCASSFRDSLNTGELFFGEGSRLTVL.

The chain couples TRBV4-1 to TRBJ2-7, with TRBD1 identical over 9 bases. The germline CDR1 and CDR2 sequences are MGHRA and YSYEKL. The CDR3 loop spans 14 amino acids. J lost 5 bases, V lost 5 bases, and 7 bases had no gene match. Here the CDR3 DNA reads TGCGCCAGCAGCACAATTGGGACAGGGCACGAGCAGTACTTC. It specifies CASSTIGTGHEQYF.

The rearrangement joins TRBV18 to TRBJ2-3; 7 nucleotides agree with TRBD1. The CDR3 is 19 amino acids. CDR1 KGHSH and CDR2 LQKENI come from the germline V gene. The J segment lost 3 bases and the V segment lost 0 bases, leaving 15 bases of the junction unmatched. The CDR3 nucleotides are TGTGCCAGCTCACCACCGATCCTCGACAGGGCGGGCGGGACAGATACGCAGTATTTT. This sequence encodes CASSPPILDRAGGTDTQYF. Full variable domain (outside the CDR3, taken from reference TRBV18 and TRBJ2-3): NAGVMQNPRHLVRRRGQEARLRCSPMKGHSHVYWYRQLPEEGLKFMVYLQKENIIDESGMPKERFSAEFPKEGPSILRIQQVVRGDSAAYFCASSPPILDRAGGTDTQYFGPGTRLTVL.

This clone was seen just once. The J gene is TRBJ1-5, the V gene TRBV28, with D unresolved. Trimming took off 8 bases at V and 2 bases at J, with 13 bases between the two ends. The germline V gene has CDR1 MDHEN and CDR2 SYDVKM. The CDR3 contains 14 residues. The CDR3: CASGETWGNQPQHF. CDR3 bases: TGTGCCAGCGGGGAGACGTGGGGCAATCAGCCCCAGCATTTT.

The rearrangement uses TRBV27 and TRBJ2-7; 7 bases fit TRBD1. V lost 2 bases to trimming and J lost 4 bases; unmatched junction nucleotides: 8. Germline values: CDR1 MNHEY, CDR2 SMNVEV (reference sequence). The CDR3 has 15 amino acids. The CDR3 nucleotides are TGTGCCAGCAGTTTACTGGGCAGGACAGGTTACGAGCAGTACTTC. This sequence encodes CASSLLGRTGYEQYF.

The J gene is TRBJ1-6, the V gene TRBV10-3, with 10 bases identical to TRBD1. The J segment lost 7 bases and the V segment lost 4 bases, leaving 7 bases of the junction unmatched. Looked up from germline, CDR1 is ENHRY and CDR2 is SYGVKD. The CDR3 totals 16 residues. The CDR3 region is CAISVRDRGPNSPLHF. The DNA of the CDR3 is TGTGCCATCAGTGTCAGGGACAGGGGTCCAAATTCACCCCTCCACTTT.

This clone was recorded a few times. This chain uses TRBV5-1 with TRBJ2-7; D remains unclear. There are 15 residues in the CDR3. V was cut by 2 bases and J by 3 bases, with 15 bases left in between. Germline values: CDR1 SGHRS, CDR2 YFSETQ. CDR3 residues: CASSFSSLAGYEQYF. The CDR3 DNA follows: TGCGCCAGCAGCTTTTCCTCGTTGGCAGGCTACGAGCAGTACTTC.

CDR3 sequence: CATTDYPGNTIYF. DNA for the CDR3: TGTGCCACCACGGACTACCCTGGAAACACCATATATTTT. The chain recombines TRBV6-5 with TRBJ1-3; D call uncertain. The V and J ends lost 10 bases and 2 bases respectively, with 12 bases between them. The CDR3 has 13 amino acids. CDR1 MNHEY and CDR2 SVGAGI come from the germline V gene.

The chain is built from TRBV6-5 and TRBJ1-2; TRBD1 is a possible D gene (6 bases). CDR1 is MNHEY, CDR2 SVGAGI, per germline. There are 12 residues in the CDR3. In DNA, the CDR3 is TGTGTCACAAGTCAGGGGTTATATGGCTACACCTTC. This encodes CVTSQGLYGYTF.

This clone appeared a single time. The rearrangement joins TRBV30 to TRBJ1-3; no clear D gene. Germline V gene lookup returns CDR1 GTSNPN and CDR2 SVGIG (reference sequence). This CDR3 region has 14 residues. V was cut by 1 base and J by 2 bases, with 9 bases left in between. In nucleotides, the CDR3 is TGTGCCTGGAGTGGCACAGTTCCTGGAAACACCATATATTTT. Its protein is CAWSGTVPGNTIYF. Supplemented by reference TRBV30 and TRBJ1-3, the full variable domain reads SQTIHQWPATLVQPVGSPLSLECTVEGTSNPNLYWYRQAAGRGLQLLFYSVGIGQISSEVPQNLSASRPQDRQFILSSKKLLLSDSGFYLCAWSGTVPGNTIYFGEGSWLTVV.

The CDR3: CASSQEAEAQQYF. CDR3 nucleotide sequence: TGCGCCAGCAGCCAAGAAGCCGAGGCACAGCAGTACTTC. The chain recombines TRBV4-3 with TRBJ2-7; D remains unclear. V was trimmed by 0 bases and J by 8 bases, leaving 11 bases between them. The CDR3 has 13 residues. From germline, CDR1 is LGHNA and CDR2 YSLEER.